The source of this TCR beta chain is a study of T cell changes during pregnancy in multiple sclerosis. Repertoires were generated with immunoSEQ multiplex PCR, while TCRdb's copy carries only in-frame clones and drops some. Here the sample spans about 120,000 clones, over 85% being singletons. Germline V gene data show CDR1 as SGHAT and CDR2 as FQNNGV. The CDR3 length is 14 residues. The trim removed 4 bases at V and 7 bases at J, leaving 4 bases unmatched. The chain uses TRBV11-2 and TRBJ2-2, with 9 bases matching TRBD1. The source of this sequence is a female donor with multiple sclerosis, enrolled in a pregnancy study. The sample in question was peripheral blood, obtained before pregnancy. The CDR3 protein is CASSSGTGHGELFF. The CDR3 region has the DNA TGTGCCAGCAGCTCCGGGACAGGGCACGGGGAGCTGTTTTTT.